The 23 T cell receptor beta chains below all came from one sample that was sequenced in a study of monozygotic twins with cystic fibrosis. Sequencing was performed with immunoSEQ multiplex PCR; in TCRdb, only in-frame clones are kept and a portion is missing. The top ten clones hold roughly 1% of a sample with some 15,000 clones, 80% to 90% of them seen once. The sequencing sample was made of blood. The origin of the receptors is a boy aged 5-17 years with cystic fibrosis.

This chain links TRBV1 with TRBJ2-7. TRBV1 is annotated as a pseudogene. This CDR3 is 16 amino acids long. CDR3 amino acids: CTSSQGGDGPHYEQYF. CDR3 bases: TGCACCAGCAGCCAAGGAGGTGATGGACCCCACTACGAGCAGTACTTC.

The rearrangement joins TRBV11-1 to TRBJ2-2; 12 nucleotides agree with TRBD2. The CDR3 is 15 residues long. Trimming cost V 4 bases and J 6 bases; bases outside gene matches: 3. CDR1 is SGHAT, CDR2 FQDESV, per germline (reference sequence). The CDR3 sequence is CASSSRTSGAGELFF. Here the CDR3 DNA reads TGTGCCAGCAGCTCCAGGACTAGCGGGGCCGGGGAGCTGTTTTTT.

This clone occurred a few times. The CDR3 is CASSVSPDTQYF. The CDR3 bases are TGTGCCAGCAGCGTATCCCCAGATACGCAGTATTTT. The chain is built from TRBV9 and TRBJ2-3; D is unclear. The CDR3 extends over 12 amino acids. Germline CDR1 reads SGDLS; CDR2 reads YYNGEE. Trimming shortened V by 1 base and J by 4 bases, and 4 bases separated the two germline ends.

This clone was found a few times. The junction departs from germline at one end; a sequencing error may be responsible. The chain is built from TRBV30 and TRBJ1-6; D possibly corresponds to TRBD1 (5 bases). The CDR3 spans 12 residues. Germline lookup yields CDR1 GTSNPN and CDR2 SVGIG (reference sequence). CDR3 nucleotides: TGTGCCTGGAGTGGACCAGCGGGACCCCAGGACTTT. It encodes CAWSGPAGPQDF.

V usage is TRBV10-3 and J usage is TRBJ1-1; D is uncertain. Per germline, CDR1 ENHRY and CDR2 SYGVKD. Trimming shortened V by 3 bases and J by 1 base, and 6 bases separated the two germline ends. CDR3 length equals 13 residues. The CDR3 nucleotides are TGTGCCATCAGTGATGCGCAGAACACTGAAGCTTTCTTT. Translation gives CAISDAQNTEAFF.

The chain combines TRBV27 with TRBJ1-1; D might be TRBD1 (5 bases). This CDR3 has 14 amino acids. V lost 2 bases and J lost 5, with 12 bases in between. CDR1 and CDR2 from the germline V gene are MNHEY and SMNVEV (reference sequence). The DNA of the CDR3 is TGTGCCAGCAGTTTACAGGGCGAGGGGACTGAAGCTTTCTTT. It translates to CASSLQGEGTEAFF.

The chain has TRBV18 and TRBJ2-5; 10 bases map to TRBD1. Germline assignment: CDR1 KGHSH and CDR2 LQKENI. CDR3 length equals 15 residues. Trimming took 5 bases from V and 5 from J; bases not matched to a gene: 8. This chain's CDR3 is CASSRTGGVVETQYF. CDR3 in DNA: TGTGCCAGCTCAAGGACAGGGGGTGTCGTGGAGACCCAGTACTTC.

In this sample, this clone turned up a few times. The genes are TRBV2 and TRBJ2-7; D is ambiguous. V gave up 1 base and J gave up 4 bases, with 11 bases separating them. CDR1 is SNHLY, CDR2 FYNNEI, per germline. The CDR3 extends over 14 amino acids. CDR3 region: CASSEVIAAYEQYF. CDR3 nucleotide sequence: TGTGCCAGCAGTGAAGTGATAGCAGCTTACGAGCAGTACTTC.

This clone was found once. The genes are TRBV5-1 and TRBJ1-1; 7 bases fit TRBD1. This CDR3 spans 14 amino acids. Germline CDR1 and CDR2: SGHRS and YFSETQ. V lost 3 bases, J lost 2 bases, and 4 bases stayed unmatched. The CDR3 DNA reads as TGCGCCAGCAGCTACTCAGGGGGTAACACTGAAGCTTTCTTT. It is translated as CASSYSGGNTEAFF.

This rearrangement joins TRBV7-9 to TRBJ1-2; TRBD1 might be the D (6 bases). V gave up 5 bases and J gave up 7 bases, with 11 bases separating them. The CDR3 runs to 12 residues. The germline CDR1 and CDR2 sequences are SEHNR and FQNEAQ (reference sequence). The CDR3 loop reads CASSAPQGGYTF. The CDR3 DNA reads as TGTGCCAGCAGCGCCCCACAGGGTGGCTACACCTTC.

This rearrangement joins TRBV5-1 to TRBJ1-1, with D uncertain. This CDR3 has 14 amino acids. The V gene lost 0 bases and the J gene lost 10 bases, with 16 bases spanning the gap. From germline, CDR1 is SGHRS and CDR2 YFSETQ. The CDR3 nucleotides are TGCGCCAGCAGCTTGGACAGTTTAGGTGGAGTAGCTTTCTTT. This gives the protein CASSLDSLGGVAFF.

This clone came up a few times. The chain couples TRBV9 to TRBJ1-1; TRBD1 is a possible D gene (5 bases). CDR3 length equals 12 residues. V was clipped by 0 bases and J by 5 bases, with 5 bases between them. Per the germline V gene, CDR1 is SGDLS and CDR2 is YYNGEE. The CDR3 sequence is CASSVGGTEAFF. The CDR3 DNA reads TGTGCCAGCAGCGTAGGGGGGACTGAAGCTTTCTTT.

This chain links TRBV28 with TRBJ2-7; D remains ambiguous. The CDR3 is made up of 15 amino acids. Trimming removed 4 bases at V and 0 bases at J, with 13 bases between. Per the germline V gene, CDR1 is MDHEN and CDR2 is SYDVKM. CDR3 in DNA: TGTGCCAGCAGTTCTACAGCAGAATACTCCTACGAGCAGTACTTC. Protein product: CASSSTAEYSYEQYF.

The CDR3, as DNA: TGCGCCAGCAGCCCTCAGGGGGGGGATCAGCCCCAGCATTTT. This encodes CASSPQGGDQPQHF. The chain has TRBV5-1 and TRBJ1-5, with 7 bases aligning to TRBD1. Germline assignment: CDR1 SGHRS and CDR2 YFSETQ. The CDR3 runs to 14 residues. Trimming at V came to 4 bases and at J to 5 bases, leaving 6 bases not matched to a gene.

The chain uses TRBV29-1 and TRBJ2-2; 9 nucleotides align to TRBD1. The CDR3 runs 15 residues. Germline CDR1 SQVTM, CDR2 ANQGSEA. V shed 4 bases, J shed 9 bases, and the junction held 12 bases outside the gene matches. The CDR3: CSVGFGQGTPRELFF. The CDR3, as DNA: TGCAGCGTTGGCTTCGGACAGGGGACACCTAGGGAGCTGTTTTTT.

This clone showed up just once. The chain links TRBV6-1 to TRBJ2-7, with 16 positions matching TRBD2. CDR1 is MNHNS and CDR2 is SASEGT in the germline V gene. Trimming took 6 bases from V and 6 from J; bases not matched to a gene: 5. CDR3 length: 15 amino acids. The CDR3 sequence is CASRAGTSGRGEQYF. Here the CDR3 DNA reads TGTGCCAGCAGGGCCGGGACTAGCGGGAGGGGCGAGCAGTACTTC.

The rearrangement links TRBV21-1 to TRBJ2-2; TRBD1 is the table's D call, not checked against the DNA. TRBV21-1 is tagged as a pseudogene. CDR3 length equals 14 residues. CDR3 residues: CASSSSTGTGELFF. In DNA, the CDR3 is TGTGCCAGCAGCTCCTCGACAGGCACCGGGGAGCTGTTTTTT.

CDR3 sequence reads: CASSSSYVQPQHF. The DNA of the CDR3 is TGTGCCAGCAGCTCCTCCTACGTCCAGCCCCAGCATTTT. The genes are TRBV7-9 and TRBJ1-5, with D hard to call. V lost 4 bases and J lost 7, with 11 bases in between. This CDR3 is built from 13 residues. CDR1 SEHNR and CDR2 FQNEAQ come from the germline V gene (reference sequence).

The rearrangement uses TRBV7-8 and TRBJ1-6, with TRBD1 identical over 8 bases. J gave up 5 bases and V 1 base, and 1 base lay outside the gene matches. CDR1 and CDR2 (germline): SGHVS, FQNEAQ. The CDR3 is 15 amino acids. CDR3 in DNA: TGTGCCAGCAGCTTAGGCAGGGGGCATAATTCACCCCTCCACTTT. Its translation: CASSLGRGHNSPLHF. The full variable domain, in which reference TRBV7-8 and TRBJ1-6 provide the parts outside the CDR3, is GAGVSQSPRYKVAKRGQDVALRCDPISGHVSLFWYQQALGQGPEFLTYFQNEAQLDKSGLPSDRFFAERPEGSVSTLKIQRTQQEDSAVYLCASSLGRGHNSPLHFGNGTRLTVT.

V usage is TRBV29-1 and J usage is TRBJ2-1; D remains ambiguous. Germline CDR1 SQVTM, CDR2 ANQGSEA. The CDR3 totals 12 residues. V was trimmed by 3 bases and J by 3 bases, leaving 6 bases between them. The CDR3 loop reads CSVDLGYNEQFF. The DNA of the CDR3 is TGCAGCGTTGATTTGGGCTACAATGAGCAGTTCTTC.

This chain's CDR3 is CASSNRGEGLYSNQPQHF. DNA for the CDR3: TGCGCCAGCAGCAACAGGGGGGAAGGTCTATATAGCAATCAGCCCCAGCATTTT. This chain joins TRBV4-1 and TRBJ1-5; 8 bases agree with TRBD1. This CDR3 region has 18 residues. V was pared by 5 bases and J by 0 bases, with 12 bases of the junction left unmatched. Germline values: CDR1 MGHRA, CDR2 YSYEKL.

V is TRBV7-9 and J is TRBJ1-2; no reliable D call. Trimming stripped 1 base from V and 3 bases from J, with 24 bases between. The CDR3 loop spans 19 amino acids. The germline gives CDR1 SEHNR, CDR2 FQNEAQ (reference sequence). Written as DNA, the CDR3 is TGTGCCAGCAGCTTAGTTCGTTTTGCCGAGAGTGGACTCCACTATGGCTACACCTTC. This gives the protein CASSLVRFAESGLHYGYTF.

The CDR3 region has the DNA TGTGCCAGCTCAGCCCGGGATATGAACACTGAAGCTTTCTTT. Translation: CASSARDMNTEAFF. V is TRBV18 and J is TRBJ1-1, with D unresolved. Between the trimmed V and J ends, which lost 5 bases and 0 bases, there was a span of 10 bases. The CDR3 contains 14 residues. CDR1 and CDR2 from the germline V gene are KGHSH and LQKENI.